This entry lists 17 T cell receptor beta chains sequenced from one sample in a study of CD8 T cells in Susac syndrome. RNA was extracted with the RNeasy kit, and a quantity of roughly 0.45 to 1 ug was reverse transcribed using random hexamers. TCRdb reanalysed the immunoSEQ multiplex PCR reads using MiXCR and keeps one entry per CDR3 protein. The sample yields around 190,000 distinct CDR3 sequences, approximately 95% seen once. Specimen: CD8+ T cells from PBMCs. These receptor sequences come from a human donor with multiple sclerosis.

This chain connects TRBV29-1 to TRBJ2-1; 9 bases map to TRBD2. The germline CDR1 and CDR2 sequences are SQVTM and ANQGSEA. The CDR3 contains 12 residues. V shed 2 bases and J 9 bases; nucleotides not matched to a gene: 2. Here the CDR3 reads CSVEQTSGEQFF. CDR3 DNA: TGCAGCGTTGAACAGACTAGCGGTGAGCAGTTCTTC.

The V call is TRBV4-1, the J call TRBJ1-1, with D maybe TRBD1 (6 bases). Trimming left V 4 bases short and J 4 bases short, with 19 bases between. In germline, CDR1 is MGHRA, CDR2 YSYEKL. The CDR3 runs 16 residues. The CDR3 sequence is CASSLSTGHLGTEAFF. The CDR3 region has the DNA TGCGCCAGCAGCCTTTCAACGGGACATCTCGGCACTGAAGCTTTCTTT.

The gene calls are TRBV7-8 and TRBJ2-3; no clear D gene. V dropped 5 bases and J dropped 4 bases, with 7 bases sitting between them. The CDR3 spans 12 residues. CDR1 is SGHVS, CDR2 FQNEAQ, per germline. This CDR3 is CASSAVADTQYF. For the CDR3, the DNA is TGTGCCAGCAGCGCGGTAGCAGATACGCAGTATTTT.

The gene calls are TRBV27 and TRBJ2-7; D may be TRBD2 (6 bases). V was trimmed by 4 bases and J by 4 bases, leaving 11 bases between them. The CDR3 has 13 residues. Germline V gene sequence: CDR1 MNHEY, CDR2 SMNVEV (reference sequence). The CDR3 sequence: CASSSSRDYEQYF. The CDR3 nucleotides are TGTGCCAGCAGTTCATCGCGGGATTACGAGCAGTACTTC.

The V and J genes are TRBV30 and TRBJ1-1; D gene ambiguous. V lost 0 bases and J 0 bases, leaving 2 bases between the germline ends. The CDR3 is 12 amino acids. From germline, CDR1 is GTSNPN and CDR2 SVGIG (reference sequence). The CDR3 region is CAWSVLNTEAFF. The CDR3 DNA is TGTGCCTGGAGTGTTCTGAACACTGAAGCTTTCTTT.

V is TRBV27 and J is TRBJ2-7; TRBD2 aligns across 7 bases. CDR1 MNHEY and CDR2 SMNVEV come from the germline V gene (reference sequence). The CDR3 runs to 15 residues. V shed 7 bases, J shed 5 bases, and the junction held 14 bases outside the gene matches. CDR3 region: CASKLLRAGIHEQYF. CDR3 nucleotides: TGTGCCAGCAAACTTCTGAGAGCGGGAATCCACGAGCAGTACTTC.

This chain links TRBV29-1 with TRBJ2-7; D is ambiguous. With 7 bases removed from V and 1 base from J, the gap between germline ends came to 8 bases. The CDR3 covers 11 residues. CDR1 is SQVTM, CDR2 ANQGSEA, per germline. The CDR3 region has the DNA TGCAGCGCATGGCTGTCCTACGAGCAGTACTTC. Translated, it gives CSAWLSYEQYF.

The chain couples TRBV7-3 to TRBJ2-1; TRBD2 matches at 13 bases. The CDR3 loop spans 18 amino acids. With V trimmed by 2 bases and J by 7 bases, 11 bases remained unmatched. The germline V gene encodes CDR1 SGHTA and CDR2 FQGTGA. CDR3 amino acids: CASSLLGGLAGVGNEQFF. In DNA, the CDR3 is TGTGCCAGCAGCTTATTAGGCGGACTAGCGGGAGTTGGAAATGAGCAGTTCTTC. The full variable domain, rest sourced from reference TRBV7-3 and TRBJ2-1, is GAGVSQTPSNKVTEKGKYVELRCDPISGHTALYWYRQSLGQGPEFLIYFQGTGAADDSGLPNDRFFAVRPEGSVSTLKIQRTERGDSAVYLCASSLLGGLAGVGNEQFFGPGTRLTVL.

This clonotype was detected a few times. The chain links TRBV18 to TRBJ2-7; D ambiguous. Germline CDR1 and CDR2: KGHSH and LQKENI. V was shortened by 3 bases and J by 1 base, with 7 bases between the two germline ends. The CDR3 is made up of 13 amino acids. CDR3 sequence (DNA): TGTGCCAGCTCACCGAGCAGTTCCTACGAGCAGTACTTC. Translating it yields CASSPSSSYEQYF. Supplemented by reference TRBV18 and TRBJ2-7, the full variable domain reads NAGVMQNPRHLVRRRGQEARLRCSPMKGHSHVYWYRQLPEEGLKFMVYLQKENIIDESGMPKERFSAEFPKEGPSILRIQQVVRGDSAAYFCASSPSSSYEQYFGPGTRLTVT.

The rearrangement links TRBV14 to TRBJ2-7, with a possible D match to TRBD1 (5 bases). The CDR3 runs 15 residues. The germline V and J ends were trimmed by 1 base and 0 bases, with 10 bases remaining between them. Per germline, CDR1 SGHDN and CDR2 FVKESK. DNA of the CDR3: TGTGCCAGCAGCCAAGTAGGCAGGGCCTCCTACGAGCAGTACTTC. Translated, it gives CASSQVGRASYEQYF.

The chain has TRBV11-2 and TRBJ2-5, with TRBD1 identical over 10 bases. This CDR3 region has 16 residues. V shed 2 bases and J 4 bases; nucleotides not matched to a gene: 7. Germline-derived CDR1 and CDR2 are SGHAT and FQNNGV. CDR3 amino acids: CASSLRWTGGTETQYF. The CDR3 DNA reads as TGTGCCAGCAGCTTACGATGGACAGGGGGAACAGAGACCCAGTACTTC.

The V and J genes are TRBV20-1 and TRBJ2-7, with 7 positions matching TRBD2. J gave up 2 bases and V 6 bases, and 7 bases lay outside the gene matches. Germline V CDR1 and CDR2: DFQATT, SNEGSKA (reference sequence). CDR3 length equals 13 residues. The chain's CDR3 is CSATGTITYEQYF. For the CDR3, the DNA is TGCAGTGCCACCGGGACTATCACCTACGAGCAGTACTTC.

The rearrangement links TRBV13 to TRBJ2-2; TRBD2 is a possible D gene (5 bases). Per the germline V gene, CDR1 is PRHDT and CDR2 is FYEKMQ (reference sequence). CDR3 size: 13 residues. V gave up 5 bases and J gave up 6 bases, with 10 bases separating them. CDR3 amino acids: CASSPGLSGELFF. Here the CDR3 DNA reads TGTGCCAGCAGCCCAGGACTCTCCGGGGAGCTGTTTTTT.

The chain uses TRBV11-2 and TRBJ2-3, with 7 positions matching TRBD1. Trimming at V came to 3 bases and at J to 3 bases, leaving 15 bases not matched to a gene. Per the germline V gene, CDR1 is SGHAT and CDR2 is FQNNGV. The CDR3 has 18 residues. CDR3 residues: CASSFSLPTGSWTDTQYF. Here the CDR3 DNA reads TGTGCCAGCAGCTTTTCATTGCCGACAGGGAGTTGGACAGATACGCAGTATTTT.

This clonotype was detected once. This chain joins TRBV5-4 and TRBJ2-1; 8 bases map to TRBD2. V was pared by 3 bases and J by 3 bases, with 14 bases of the junction left unmatched. CDR1 and CDR2 (germline): SGHNT, YYREEE (reference sequence). CDR3 size: 18 residues. The CDR3 nucleotides read TGTGCCAGCAGCTCGCACCCCGTAGGAGCGGGAGACTACAATGAGCAGTTCTTC. It encodes CASSSHPVGAGDYNEQFF.

The chain's CDR3 is CASSFVFRGLSYNEQFF. CDR3 bases: TGCGCCAGCAGCTTCGTTTTTCGGGGGCTGTCCTACAATGAGCAGTTCTTC. The chain links TRBV5-1 to TRBJ2-1, with D possibly being TRBD1 or TRBD2 (6 bases each). This CDR3 has 17 amino acids. From germline, CDR1 is SGHRS and CDR2 YFSETQ. The ends were cut back, 2 bases at V and 1 base at J, with 16 bases in the middle.

The chain links TRBV28 to TRBJ2-7, with TRBD2 matching over 8 bases. Unmatched junction bases numbered 8, after V lost 8 bases and J lost 2 bases. CDR3 length: 14 residues. Looked up from germline, CDR1 is MDHEN and CDR2 is SYDVKM. In DNA, the CDR3 is TGTGCCAGCCGTGGCGGGAGGCCCCCCTACGAGCAGTACTTC. This encodes CASRGGRPPYEQYF.